The TCR beta chain described here comes from a study of T cell repertoires in cytomegalovirus infection. About the research overall: TCR beta signatures that were public indicated CMV infection and matching HLA type. Study-wide results and caveats: Public TCR beta family frequency separated CMV-and-HLA carriers, including in an independent cohort.

V was cut by 0 bases and J by 6 bases, with 11 bases left in between. This CDR3 spans 13 amino acids. In germline, CDR1 is DFQATT, CDR2 SNEGSKA (reference sequence). Note on this clonotype: Its cognate antigen is unknown.

Each CDR3 protein gets one entry after TCRdb re-called the reads with MiXCR. The table lists approximately 770,000 distinct CDR3 sequences, 25% to 30% of them singletons, with roughly 14% in the top ten. The material was cultured CD8+ T cells from PBMCs, obtained from culture after CMV antigen stimulation. This sequence was found in a human donor in good health (CMV status not recorded). Some clones in this sample may be carry-over from other donors' samples. The V call is TRBV20-1, the J call TRBJ2-5; weak D call: TRBD1 (5 bases). The CDR3 DNA reads as TGCAGTGCTAGAGATTGGGGCGAAAAGACCCAGTACTTC. Protein sequence: CSARDWGEKTQYF.